This T cell receptor beta chain was sequenced for a study of blood T cells in healthy people across ages. Study-wide points: Long-lived donors had more naive CD4+ cells and higher diversity than aged donors.

Alongside a J-beta primer mix, a sample-barcoded 5' primer served in a second PCR lasting about 7 to 11 cycles. Every sample produced at least 2.5 million CDR3-containing paired-end reads. TCRdb fed the 5' RACE reads into MiXCR, producing one record per CDR3 protein. The repertoire holds approximately 600,000 distinct CDR3 sequences, about 54% seen once, with roughly 34% in the top ten. Concerning this clonotype: Its target is not known.

This CDR3 has 15 residues. The germline gives CDR1 SGDLS, CDR2 YYNGEE. The V end lost 3 bases, the J end lost 4 bases, and 16 bases lay between the germline ends. V usage is TRBV9 and J usage is TRBJ1-2, with TRBD1 as a possible D gene (5 bases). Input material: blood. This sequence was found in a man aged 55 to 70 in good health. As DNA, the CDR3 is TGTGCCAGCAGCGGCCCCGGGACTTCTATCTATGGCTACACCTTC. This gives the protein CASSGPGTSIYGYTF.